The T cell receptor beta chain under discussion was sequenced for a study of CD8 T cells in Susac syndrome. It was with random hexamers that about 0.45 to 1 ug RNA was reverse transcribed. Amplification of TCR beta CDR3 was carried out by immunoSEQ multiplex PCR, which covered 54 Vbeta and 13 Jbeta segments. Each CDR3 protein is one row after TCRdb ran MiXCR on the immunoSEQ multiplex PCR reads. The sample carries roughly 150,000 distinct CDR3 sequences, roughly 96% recorded once. The CDR3 runs to 14 residues. Germline CDR1 is SGDLS and CDR2 is YYNGEE. V dropped 3 bases and J dropped 3 bases, with 11 bases sitting between them.

This sequence originates from a human donor with Susac syndrome. The specimen was CD4+ T cells from PBMCs. The chain uses TRBV9 and TRBJ2-3; D is unresolved. CDR3 sequence (DNA): TGTGCCAGCAGCGCCCGGCCTGCGACAGATACGCAGTATTTT. It encodes CASSARPATDTQYF.